Following are 9 T cell receptor beta chains from one sample sequenced in a study of T cell responses to AZD1222 COVID-19 vaccine. The data were produced by immunoSEQ multiplex PCR, yet TCRdb's version contains in-frame clones alone and is incomplete. Of approximately 100,000 clones in the sample, approximately 91% were seen once. The material was peripheral blood, obtained on day 0 of AZD1222 vaccination. Every receptor here comes from an adult in good health.

The chain combines TRBV27 with TRBJ2-5, with TRBD2 matching over 11 bases. The V gene end was trimmed by 5 bases and the J gene end by 4 bases; junction bases not matched to a gene: 9. The germline V gene has CDR1 MNHEY and CDR2 SMNVEV (reference sequence). CDR3 size: 16 residues. The CDR3 nucleotides are TGTGCCAGCAGTCCAATAGCGGGAGGGCCAGGAGAGACCCAGTACTTC. Translated: CASSPIAGGPGETQYF.

This rearrangement joins TRBV7-9 to TRBJ1-4, with TRBD1 matching 7 bases. Germline V gene lookup returns CDR1 SEHNR and CDR2 FQNEAQ (reference sequence). The CDR3 extends over 14 amino acids. V shed 5 bases and J 3 bases; nucleotides not matched to a gene: 3. The CDR3 nucleotides are TGTGCCAGCAGCCCCGGACAGGCTAATGAAAAACTGTTTTTT. It specifies CASSPGQANEKLFF.

V usage is TRBV18 and J usage is TRBJ1-1, with D perhaps TRBD1 (5 bases). CDR1 and CDR2 (germline): KGHSH, LQKENI. The V and J ends lost 4 bases and 6 bases respectively, with 9 bases between them. The length of the CDR3 is 12 residues. The CDR3, as DNA: TGTGCCAGCTCACAAGGGACGGCTGAAGCTTTCTTT. Protein: CASSQGTAEAFF.

This chain uses TRBV19 with TRBJ1-2; D gene ambiguous. The CDR3 spans 15 residues. Trimming left V 3 bases short and J 1 base short, with 12 bases between. Germline V gene sequence: CDR1 LNHDA, CDR2 SQIVND (reference sequence). The CDR3 coding sequence is TGTGCCAGTAGTATCGGGGTACAGTTTAACTATGGCTACACCTTC. The encoded protein is CASSIGVQFNYGYTF.

V usage is TRBV28 and J usage is TRBJ2-2; 7 bases agree with TRBD1. J gave up 4 bases and V 6 bases, and 11 bases lay outside the gene matches. The CDR3 has 16 residues. The germline V gene encodes CDR1 MDHEN and CDR2 SYDVKM. Here the CDR3 reads CASSLNRGVGTGELFF. In DNA, the CDR3 is TGTGCCAGCAGCCTAAACAGGGGAGTGGGCACCGGGGAGCTGTTTTTT.

V gene TRBV24-1 combines with J gene TRBJ2-3; 9 bases match TRBD2. Germline V gene sequence: CDR1 KGHDR, CDR2 SFDVKD. The CDR3 has 17 amino acids. The trim removed 5 bases at V and 2 bases at J, leaving 10 bases unmatched. As DNA, the CDR3 is TGTGCCACCAGTGGACCCGAAGCGGGGGGCGTCACAGATACGCAGTATTTT. Translated: CATSGPEAGGVTDTQYF.

V and J are TRBV5-6 and TRBJ1-5, with 7 bases matching TRBD1. Germline V CDR1 and CDR2: SGHDT, YYEEEE. The length of the CDR3 is 16 residues. Unmatched junction bases numbered 9, after V lost 4 bases and J lost 2 bases. Here the CDR3 reads CASSLGQGDGNQPQHF. The CDR3 region has the DNA TGTGCCAGCAGCCTCGGGCAGGGGGATGGCAATCAGCCCCAGCATTTT. Combining the CDR3 with reference TRBV5-6 and TRBJ1-5 gives the whole variable domain DAGVTQSPTHLIKTRGQQVTLRCSPKSGHDTVSWYQQALGQGPQFIFQYYEEEERQRGNFPDRFSGHQFPNYSSELNVNALLLGDSALYLCASSLGQGDGNQPQHFGDGTRLSIL.

The J gene is TRBJ1-1, the V gene TRBV4-3, with D possibly TRBD1 on 5 matching bases. Germline V gene data show CDR1 as LGHNA and CDR2 as YSLEER. Trimming pared 2 bases from V and 3 bases from J, leaving 13 bases between. The CDR3 covers 15 residues. The CDR3 loop is CASSQRPGGDTEAFF. The CDR3 DNA reads as TGCGCCAGCAGCCAACGGCCGGGGGGGGACACTGAAGCTTTCTTT.

The chain joins TRBV4-3 to TRBJ2-7; D might be TRBD2 (6 bases). The CDR3 has 16 residues. CDR1 and CDR2 from the germline V gene are LGHNA and YSLEER. Trimming removed 1 base from V and 3 bases from J, with 16 bases in between. The CDR3 region is CASSQGSGTGLYEQYF. The CDR3 coding sequence is TGCGCCAGCAGCCAAGGTTCCGGGACGGGACTCTACGAGCAGTACTTC.